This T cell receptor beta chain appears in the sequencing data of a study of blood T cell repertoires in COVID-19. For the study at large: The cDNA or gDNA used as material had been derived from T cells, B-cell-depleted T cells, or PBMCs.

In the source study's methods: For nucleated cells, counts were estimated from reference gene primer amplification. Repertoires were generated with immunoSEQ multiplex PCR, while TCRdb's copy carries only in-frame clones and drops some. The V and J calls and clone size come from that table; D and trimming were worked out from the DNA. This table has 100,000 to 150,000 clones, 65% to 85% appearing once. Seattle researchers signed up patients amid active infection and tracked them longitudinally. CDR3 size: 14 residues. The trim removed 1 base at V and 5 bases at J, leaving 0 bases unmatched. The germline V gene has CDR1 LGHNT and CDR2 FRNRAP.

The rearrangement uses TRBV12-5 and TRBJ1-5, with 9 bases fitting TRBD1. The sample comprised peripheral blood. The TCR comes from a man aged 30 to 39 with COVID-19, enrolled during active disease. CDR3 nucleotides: TGTGCTAGTGGTTTGGGACAGGGGGATCAGCCCCAGCATTTT. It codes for CASGLGQGDQPQHF.